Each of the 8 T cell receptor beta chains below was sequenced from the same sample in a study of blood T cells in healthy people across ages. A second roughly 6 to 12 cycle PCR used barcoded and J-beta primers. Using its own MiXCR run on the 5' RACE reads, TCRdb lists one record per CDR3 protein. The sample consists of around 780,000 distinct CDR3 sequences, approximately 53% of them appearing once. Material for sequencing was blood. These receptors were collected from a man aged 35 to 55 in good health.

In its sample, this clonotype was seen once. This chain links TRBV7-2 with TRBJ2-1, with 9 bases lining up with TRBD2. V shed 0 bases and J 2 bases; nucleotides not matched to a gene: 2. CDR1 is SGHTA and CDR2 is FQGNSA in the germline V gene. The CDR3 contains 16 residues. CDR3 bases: TGTGCCAGCAGCTTAGCGGCTAGCGGGACCTACAATGAGCAGTTCTTC. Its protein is CASSLAASGTYNEQFF. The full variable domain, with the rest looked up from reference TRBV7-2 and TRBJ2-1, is GAGVSQSPSNKVTEKGKDVELRCDPISGHTALYWYRQSLGQGLEFLIYFQGNSAPDKSGLPSDRFSAERTGGSVSTLTIQRTQQEDSAVYLCASSLAASGTYNEQFFGPGTRLTVL.

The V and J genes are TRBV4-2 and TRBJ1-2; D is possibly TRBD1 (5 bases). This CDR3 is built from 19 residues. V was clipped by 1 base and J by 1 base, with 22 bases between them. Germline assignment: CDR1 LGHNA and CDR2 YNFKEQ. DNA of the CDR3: TGTGCCAGCAGCCAAGGATCTTGGGGCAGGGAGCCCATTAACTATGGCTACACCTTC. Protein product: CASSQGSWGREPINYGYTF.

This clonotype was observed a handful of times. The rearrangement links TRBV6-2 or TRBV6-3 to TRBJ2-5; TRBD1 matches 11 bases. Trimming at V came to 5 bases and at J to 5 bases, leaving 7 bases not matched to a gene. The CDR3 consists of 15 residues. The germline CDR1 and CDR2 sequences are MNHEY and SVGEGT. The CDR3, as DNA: TGTGCCAGCAGTATCGCCGGGACAGGGGGTGAGACCCAGTACTTC. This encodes CASSIAGTGGETQYF.

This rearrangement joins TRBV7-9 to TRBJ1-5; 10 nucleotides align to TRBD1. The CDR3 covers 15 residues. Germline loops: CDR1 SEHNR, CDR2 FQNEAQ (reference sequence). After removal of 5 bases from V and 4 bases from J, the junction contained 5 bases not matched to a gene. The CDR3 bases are TGTGCCAGCAGCCCCGACAGGGGGCGTAATCAGCCCCAGCATTTT. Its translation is CASSPDRGRNQPQHF.

CDR3 DNA sequence: TGCGCCAGCAGCCGAATAGCGGGTTCCGTGGGTTACAATGAGCAGTTCTTC. This codes for CASSRIAGSVGYNEQFF. The chain combines TRBV4-3 with TRBJ2-1; 7 nucleotides line up with TRBD2. This CDR3 contains 17 residues. V shed 4 bases, J shed 4 bases, and the junction held 13 bases outside the gene matches. CDR1 is LGHNA and CDR2 is YSLEER in the germline V gene.

The CDR3 loop reads CSVVPRTGYEQYF. In DNA, the CDR3 is TGCAGCGTTGTTCCCCGAACGGGCTACGAGCAGTACTTC. This chain connects TRBV29-1 to TRBJ2-7; D gene ambiguous. The CDR3 is made up of 13 amino acids. Germline lookup yields CDR1 SQVTM and CDR2 ANQGSEA. V lost 4 bases and J 3 bases, leaving 13 bases between the germline ends.

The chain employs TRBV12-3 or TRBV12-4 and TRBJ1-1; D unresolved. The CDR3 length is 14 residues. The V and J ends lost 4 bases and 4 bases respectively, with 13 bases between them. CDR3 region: CASSSSLKCTEAFF. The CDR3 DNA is TGTGCCAGCAGTTCGTCTTTGAAGTGCACTGAAGCTTTCTTT.

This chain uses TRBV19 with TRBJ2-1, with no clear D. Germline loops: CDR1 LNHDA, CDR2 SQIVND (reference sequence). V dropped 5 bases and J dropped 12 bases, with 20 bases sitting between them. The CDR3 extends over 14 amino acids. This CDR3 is CASSDARRRWGQFF. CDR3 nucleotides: TGTGCCAGTAGTGATGCACGGAGACGGTGGGGGCAGTTCTTC.